Listed below are T cell receptor beta chains from one sample, sequenced in a study of cytomegalovirus exposure and HLA in healthy donors. TCRdb's table, derived via immunoSEQ multiplex PCR, lists solely in-frame clones and lacks some. The repertoire holds 130,000 or so clones, with 89% as singletons. The specimen sequenced was PBMCs. The receptors were sampled from a man aged 30 to 45 in good health and CMV-seronegative. Each CDR3 is given with its conserved first and last residue. The D gene is left open where the match is weak. The listing skips clone size in some rows; elsewhere it reads once, few, many or a size class.

d_call	j_call	clone_size	v_call	cdr3_aa
TRBD1	TRBJ1-2	-	TRBV6-1	CASSETLGQGAGGYTF
-	TRBJ2-3	-	TRBV27	CATADRGGSDTQYF
TRBD1	TRBJ2-7	-	TRBV15	CATSSVGQGTYEQYF
TRBD2	TRBJ2-5	-	TRBV2	CASRSLAGDRETQYF
TRBD1	TRBJ2-3	-	TRBV6-1	CASSGTGSTQYF
TRBD1	TRBJ2-7	-	TRBV28	CASSLTGQNYEQYF
TRBD1	TRBJ1-1	-	TRBV2	CAIEAGTGALNTEAFF
-	TRBJ2-1	-	TRBV15	CATSSTGPTNEQFF
TRBD1	TRBJ1-3	-	TRBV2	CAGGGPGNTIYF
-	TRBJ1-1	-	TRBV18	CASSPGAATEAFF
-	TRBJ2-7	few	TRBV21-1	CASSKRAGSYEQYF
TRBD1	TRBJ2-1	-	TRBV9	CASSRNKHGRQGPYNEQFF
TRBD2	TRBJ2-7	once	TRBV25-1	CASLLAGASEQYF
-	TRBJ2-2	-	TRBV29-1	CSVRRSNTGELFF
-	TRBJ2-7	-	TRBV28	CASSPQRELGEQYF
-	TRBJ1-6	-	TRBV7-9	CASSLVGVDSPLHF
TRBD1	TRBJ2-7	-	TRBV19	CASAIGDRDYEQYF
-	TRBJ1-6	few	TRBV11-2	CASSFDNPNSPLHF
TRBD1	TRBJ1-1	-	TRBV9	CASSAGTGALRYTEAFF
TRBD1	TRBJ1-6	-	TRBV7-9	CASSQDRDNSPLHF
TRBD1	TRBJ2-3	-	TRBV6-1	CASSLDRAYTDTQYF
-	TRBJ2-7	-	TRBV7-2	CASSLGTLIISPSYEQYF
TRBD2	TRBJ2-1	-	TRBV7-3	CASSLTSVAGKHEQFF
-	TRBJ1-4	few	TRBV5-4	CASSRVGGRGEKLFF
-	TRBJ1-5	once	TRBV27	CASSSSDKLTQPQHF
-	TRBJ2-2	once	TRBV6-5	CASSYVQGQRTGELFF
-	TRBJ1-2	few	TRBV7-9	CASSLLMRQRKSYGYTF
-	TRBJ1-3	-	TRBV28	CASGTWGETGAWSTIYF
TRBD1	TRBJ2-5	-	TRBV7-9	CASSSQQGSGETQYF
TRBD2	TRBJ2-5	-	TRBV4-1	CASSQDLVAGGIRETQYF
-	TRBJ2-1	-	TRBV11-3	CASSLMGANYNEQFF
TRBD1	TRBJ1-4	-	TRBV7-9	CASSSNRDRGLEKLFF
-	TRBJ1-2	-	TRBV23-1	CASTQWGGSYGYTF
-	TRBJ2-2	-	TRBV19	CASSIGGTFTGELFF
-	TRBJ1-4	-	TRBV18	CASSPRQTNEKLFF
-	TRBJ2-1	-	TRBV7-8	CASSLEAGILSVSFF
-	TRBJ1-1	-	TRBV5-4	CASSSTGVITRANTEAFF
-	TRBJ2-7	-	TRBV6-1	CASRDYEQYF
-	TRBJ2-5	-	TRBV7-3	CASSFHGGPPETQYF
-	TRBJ2-3	-	TRBV6-5	CASSYVQNTDTQYF
TRBD2	TRBJ2-7	-	TRBV7-9	CASSPGLALGEQYF
TRBD1	TRBJ2-1	-	TRBV11-3	CASSLTGGVEQFF
-	TRBJ2-2	-	TRBV19	CASKGDKDVGELFF
-	TRBJ1-5	-	TRBV7-9	CASSFPDQPQHF
-	TRBJ1-2	-	TRBV6-5	CASSGDRRGYTF
-	TRBJ2-7	few	TRBV19	CASSTQTSAYEQYF
TRBD2	TRBJ2-3	-	TRBV7-3	CASSPMRGAARTDTQYF
TRBD2	TRBJ2-5	-	TRBV9	CASSAGGQETQYF